This T cell receptor (beta chain) emerged from a study of shared clonotypes between healthy human individuals. On this clone: Its antigen is unknown.

Overall study findings and caveats: Among the subsets, naive ones generally showed larger estimated richness than memory ones. Around 5% of naive CD4 clonotypes were common to several donors.

The data were produced by immunoSEQ multiplex PCR, yet TCRdb's version contains in-frame clones alone and is incomplete. The sample has about 680,000 clones; 92% are singletons. Trimming cost V 5 bases and J 3 bases, with 17 bases left between them. CDR1 and CDR2 (germline): MNHEY, SMNVEV (reference sequence). This CDR3 is 15 amino acids long. Naivety among CD8 cells was defined by CD45RO negativity and positive CCR7 selection, thereby excluding terminally differentiated effector memory CD45RA+ cells. Only Caucasian adults living in Nashville, Tennessee made up the donor group. Sequencing input: naive CD8+ T cells sorted from blood. This rearrangement joins TRBV27 to TRBJ2-7; D ambiguous. This clonotype was obtained from a man aged 25 to 40 in good health. The CDR3 here is CASSPIEHTGYEQYF. Here the CDR3 DNA reads TGTGCCAGCAGTCCCATAGAACATACGGGCTACGAGCAGTACTTC.